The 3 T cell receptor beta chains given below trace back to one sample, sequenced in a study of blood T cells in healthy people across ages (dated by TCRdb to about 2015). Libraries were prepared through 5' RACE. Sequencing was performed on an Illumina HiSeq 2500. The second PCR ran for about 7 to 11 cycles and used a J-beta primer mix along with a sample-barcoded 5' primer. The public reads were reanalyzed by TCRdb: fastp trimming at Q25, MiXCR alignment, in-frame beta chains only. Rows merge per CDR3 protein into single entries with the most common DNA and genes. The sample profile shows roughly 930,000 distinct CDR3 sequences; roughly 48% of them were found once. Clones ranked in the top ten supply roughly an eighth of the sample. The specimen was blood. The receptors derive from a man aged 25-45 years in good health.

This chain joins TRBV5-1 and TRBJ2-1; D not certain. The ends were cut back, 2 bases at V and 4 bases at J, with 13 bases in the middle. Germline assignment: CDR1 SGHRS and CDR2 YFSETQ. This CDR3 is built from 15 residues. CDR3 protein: CASSLDFSQYNEQFF. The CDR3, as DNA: TGCGCCAGCAGCTTAGACTTTAGCCAATACAATGAGCAGTTCTTC.

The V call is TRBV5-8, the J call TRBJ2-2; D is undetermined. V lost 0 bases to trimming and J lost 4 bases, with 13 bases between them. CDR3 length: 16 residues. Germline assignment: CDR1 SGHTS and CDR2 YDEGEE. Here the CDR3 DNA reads TGTGCCAGCAGCTTGGGATTACTCAAGACCACCGGGGAGCTGTTTTTT. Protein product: CASSLGLLKTTGELFF.

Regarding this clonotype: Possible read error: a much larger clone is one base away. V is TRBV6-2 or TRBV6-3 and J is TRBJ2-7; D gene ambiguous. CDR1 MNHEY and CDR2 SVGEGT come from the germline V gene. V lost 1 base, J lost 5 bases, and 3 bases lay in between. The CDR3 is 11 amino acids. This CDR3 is CASSYWDEQYF. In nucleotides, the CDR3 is TGTGCCAGCAGTTACTGGGACGAGCAGTACTTC.